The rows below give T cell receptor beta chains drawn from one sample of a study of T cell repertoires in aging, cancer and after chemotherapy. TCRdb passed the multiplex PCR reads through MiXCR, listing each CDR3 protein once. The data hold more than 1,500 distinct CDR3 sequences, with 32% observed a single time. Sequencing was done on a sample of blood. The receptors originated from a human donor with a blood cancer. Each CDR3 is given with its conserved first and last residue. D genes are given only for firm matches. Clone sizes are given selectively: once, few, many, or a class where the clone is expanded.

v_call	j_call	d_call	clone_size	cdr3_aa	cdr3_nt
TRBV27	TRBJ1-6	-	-	CASRLRPMAYNSPLHF	TGTGCCAGCAGGTTAAGGCCCATGGCCTATAATTCACCCCTCCACTTT
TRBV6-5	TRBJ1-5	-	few	CASTPGDASNQPQHF	TGTGCCAGCACCCCTGGGGACGCGAGCAATCAGCCCCAGCATTTT
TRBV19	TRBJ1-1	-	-	CASSNRPWNTEAFF	TGTGCCAGTAGTAATCGACCGTGGAACACTGAAGCTTTCTTT
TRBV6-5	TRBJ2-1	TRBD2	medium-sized	CASSYSDLADSYNEQFF	TGTGCCAGCAGTTACTCGGATCTAGCGGACTCCTACAATGAGCAGTTCTTC
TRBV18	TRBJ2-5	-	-	CASSPGGGQGETQYF	TGTGCCAGCTCACCCGGCGGTGGCCAGGGTGAGACCCAGTACTTC
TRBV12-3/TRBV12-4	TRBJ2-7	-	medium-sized	CASSLSHSYEQYF	TGTGCCAGCAGTCTCAGCCACTCCTACGAGCAGTACTTC
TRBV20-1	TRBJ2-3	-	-	CSASRGRGGQGDTQYF	TGCAGTGCTTCAAGAGGGAGGGGGGGCCAGGGAGATACGCAGTATTTT
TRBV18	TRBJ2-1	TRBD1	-	CTSSPRTGTYNEQFF	TGTACCAGCTCACCAAGGACAGGGACCTACAATGAGCAGTTCTTC
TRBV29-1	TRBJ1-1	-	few	CSVVPRGNTEAFF	TGCAGCGTTGTTCCGCGGGGGAACACTGAAGCTTTCTTT
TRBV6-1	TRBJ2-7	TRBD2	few	CASSATSGGPYEQYF	TGTGCCAGCAGTGCTACTAGCGGGGGCCCCTACGAGCAGTACTTC
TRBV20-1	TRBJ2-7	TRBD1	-	CSAVTAGTGRTYEQYF	TGCAGTGCTGTTACGGCTGGGACAGGGCGGACCTACGAGCAGTACTTC
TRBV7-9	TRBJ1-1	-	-	CASSLDLNTEAFF	TGTGCCAGCAGCTTAGATCTGAACACTGAAGCTTTCTTT
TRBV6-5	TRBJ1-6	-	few	CASSYSGGYSPLHF	TGTGCCAGCAGTTACTCGGGTGGATACTCACCCCTCCACTTT
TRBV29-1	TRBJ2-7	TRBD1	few	CSANRGPYEQYF	TGCAGCGCAAACAGGGGGCCGTACGAGCAGTACTTC
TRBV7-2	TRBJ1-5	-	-	CASSLQQNQPQHF	TGTGCCAGCAGCTTACAACAGAATCAGCCCCAGCATTTT
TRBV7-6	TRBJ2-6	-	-	CASSLGSGANVLTF	TGTGCCAGCAGCTTAGGCTCTGGGGCCAACGTCCTGACTTTC
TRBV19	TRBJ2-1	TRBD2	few	CASSIYGGDNEQFF	TGTGCCAGTAGTATATACGGGGGGGACAATGAGCAGTTCTTC
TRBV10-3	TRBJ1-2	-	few	CATYLGGSNGRDYTF	TGTGCCACCTACCTGGGGGGAAGTAACGGTCGGGACTACACCTTC
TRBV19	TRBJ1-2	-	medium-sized	CASSGTYYGYTF	TGTGCCAGTAGTGGAACCTACTATGGCTACACCTTC
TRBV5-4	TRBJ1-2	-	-	CASSPGDGYGYTF	TGTGCCAGCAGCCCAGGGGACGGCTATGGCTACACCTTC
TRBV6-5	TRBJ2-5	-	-	CASSETLRTQETQYF	TGTGCCAGCAGTGAAACCCTCCGGACGCAAGAGACCCAGTACTTC
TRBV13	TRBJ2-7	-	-	CASSLVLGTSQYF	TGTGCCAGCAGCTTGGTTCTGGGGACCTCCCAGTACTTC
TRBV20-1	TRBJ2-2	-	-	CSAGPFANTGELFF	TGCAGTGCCGGGCCTTTCGCGAACACCGGGGAGCTGTTTTTT
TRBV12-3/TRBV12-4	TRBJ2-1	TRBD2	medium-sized	CASSPGLAWEQFF	TGTGCCAGCAGTCCGGGACTAGCCTGGGAGCAGTTCTTC
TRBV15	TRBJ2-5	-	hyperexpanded	CATSRDRGSMGDQETQYF	TGTGCCACCAGCAGAGATCGGGGCTCGATGGGGGACCAAGAGACCCAGTACTTC
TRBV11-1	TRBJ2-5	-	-	CASSPSGDSGWVETQYF	TGTGCCAGCAGCCCAAGTGGTGACAGCGGATGGGTAGAGACCCAGTACTTC
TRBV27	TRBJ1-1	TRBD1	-	CASSYTGGWTEAFF	TGTGCCAGCAGTTATACAGGGGGCTGGACTGAAGCTTTCTTT
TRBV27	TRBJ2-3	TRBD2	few	CASTPLAGGPDTQYF	TGTGCCAGCACCCCACTAGCGGGGGGGCCCGATACGCAGTATTTT
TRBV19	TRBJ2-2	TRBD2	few	CASTGSGGYTGELFF	TGTGCCAGTACTGGGAGCGGGGGATACACCGGGGAGCTGTTTTTT
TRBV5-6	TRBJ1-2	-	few	CASSSSYRGIRDGYTF	TGTGCCAGCAGCTCTTCTTATAGGGGAATCAGGGATGGCTACACCTTC